This T cell receptor (beta chain) came from a study of shared clonotypes between healthy human individuals. Method: immunoSEQ multiplex PCR; TCRdb's copy keeps in-frame clones and lacks some. The repertoire holds over 2 million clones, with 85% to 95% as singletons. Notes on the study in general: Estimated clonotype richness was generally higher in naive than memory subsets.

On this clone itself: Its specificity is not known.

Per germline, CDR1 GTSNPN and CDR2 SVGIG (reference sequence). The length of the CDR3 is 13 residues. V lost 5 bases, J lost 7 bases, and 12 bases lay in between. Sequences were obtained from naive CD4+ T cells sorted from blood. The subset was: CD45RA+ positively selected. The TCR comes from a man aged 18 to 30 in good health. This chain connects TRBV30 to TRBJ1-6; perhaps TRBD1 as D (5 bases). In DNA, the CDR3 is TGTGCCTGGGGCGGGGGGAAAAATTCACCCCTCCACTTT. This encodes CAWGGGKNSPLHF.